This T cell receptor beta chain was recorded in a study of type 1 and type 2 diabetes patients. The PCR template was genomic DNA. Amplification of the beta chain CDR3 used 30 forward and 13 reverse multiplex primers. Each CDR3 protein gets one entry after TCRdb re-called the multiplex PCR reads with MiXCR. The sample consists of fewer than 350,000 distinct CDR3 sequences, around 47% of them appearing once. The CDR3 runs 13 residues. The germline V gene encodes CDR1 SNHLY and CDR2 FYNNEI. V lost 7 bases, J lost 3 bases, and 13 bases lay in between. In this sample, this clonotype turned up many times. Anyone with other autoimmune disease or infection in the prior four weeks was excluded.

The TCR originated in a man younger than 35 with type 2 diabetes. The specimen was peripheral blood mononuclear cells (PBMCs). This chain connects TRBV2 to TRBJ2-7; D unclear. CDR3 region: CASKGRTYYEQYF. Written as DNA, the CDR3 is TGTGCCAGCAAGGGCCGAACTTACTACGAGCAGTACTTC.